This is a list of T cell receptor beta chains from one sample in a study of cytomegalovirus exposure and HLA in healthy donors. This table comes from immunoSEQ multiplex PCR, and its TCRdb copy is limited to in-frame clones, with some not included. This sample yields about 73,000 clones, of which about 90% are seen a single time; roughly 3.8% belongs to the top ten. The sample was PBMCs. The receptors derive from a woman aged 18 to 35 in good health and CMV-seropositive. The CDR3 runs from the conserved cysteine through the conserved F or W. The D gene is left open where the match is weak. Where a row states a size, it is once, few, many or the class of an expanded clone; other rows omit it.

NA TRBJ2-7 TRBV19 NA CASGSGYEQYF TGTGCCAGTGGAAGCGGCTACGAGCAGTACTTC
NA TRBJ1-4 TRBV4-1 NA CASSPLLGGRTNEKLFF TGCGCCAGCAGCCCCCTGCTCGGCGGCCGAACTAATGAAAAACTGTTTTTT
once TRBJ1-5 TRBV4-1 NA CASSSPLEAGARQPQHF TGCGCCAGCAGCTCCCCCCTTGAGGCAGGGGCTCGTCAGCCCCAGCATTTT
NA TRBJ2-1 TRBV28 TRBD1 CASRPTGQGYNEQFF TGTGCCAGCAGGCCCACGGGACAGGGGTACAATGAGCAGTTCTTC
NA TRBJ2-1 TRBV11-3 NA CASSRAGVYNEQFF TGTGCCAGCAGCCGGGCAGGGGTCTACAATGAGCAGTTCTTC
few TRBJ2-2 TRBV30 NA CAWRWQDTGELFF TGTGCCTGGAGGTGGCAGGACACCGGGGAGCTGTTTTTT
NA TRBJ1-2 TRBV9 NA CASSPQGSNYGYTF TGTGCCAGCAGCCCACAGGGTTCCAACTATGGCTACACCTTC
NA TRBJ1-2 TRBV10-3 NA CAISEVVLGANYGYTF TGTGCCATCAGTGAGGTAGTCCTGGGCGCTAACTATGGCTACACCTTC
once TRBJ2-5 TRBV18 TRBD2 CASSGWTSGSEETQYF TGTGCCAGCTCAGGGTGGACTAGCGGGAGCGAAGAGACCCAGTACTTC
NA TRBJ1-2 TRBV5-4 TRBD1 CASSEPTGGLYGYTF TGTGCCAGCAGCGAACCGACAGGGGGCTTGTATGGCTACACCTTC
NA TRBJ2-2 TRBV7-7 TRBD2 CASSPLAGGSSGELFF TGTGCTAGCAGCCCGCTAGCGGGAGGTTCCTCCGGGGAGCTGTTTTTT
NA TRBJ1-6 TRBV4-3 TRBD1 CASSQGTGSSPLHF TGCGCCAGCAGCCAAGGGACAGGGAGTTCACCCCTCCACTTT
NA TRBJ2-7 TRBV6-1 NA CASSERAEADEQYF TGTGCCAGCAGTGAACGGGCGGAGGCGGACGAGCAGTACTTC
NA TRBJ2-7 TRBV27 TRBD1 CASSPSTGNGYEQYF TGTGCCAGCAGTCCATCGACAGGGAACGGGTACGAGCAGTACTTC
NA TRBJ2-6 TRBV9 NA CASSVARLSGANVLTF TGTGCCAGCAGCGTGGCCAGGCTCTCTGGGGCCAACGTCCTGACTTTC
NA TRBJ2-1 TRBV18 TRBD2 CASSPLYAGESSYNEQFF TGTGCCAGCTCACCACTGTACGCGGGAGAGAGCTCCTACAATGAGCAGTTCTTC
NA TRBJ2-7 TRBV7-8 NA CASSPGRSGSYEQYF TGTGCCAGCAGCCCAGGGCGTAGCGGCTCCTACGAGCAGTACTTC
NA TRBJ2-3 TRBV10-3 TRBD1 CAISEGGADTDTQYF TGTGCCATCAGTGAAGGGGGCGCAGACACAGATACGCAGTATTTT
NA TRBJ1-1 TRBV11-2 NA CASRITTGNTEAFF TGTGCCAGCAGGATAACCACCGGGAACACTGAAGCTTTCTTT
NA TRBJ2-2 TRBV16 NA CASSQRTGAGELFF TGTGCCAGCAGCCAACGAACGGGGGCCGGGGAGCTGTTTTTT
NA TRBJ2-3 TRBV21-1 NA CASSPPVEASTDTQYF TGTGCCAGCAGCCCCCCCGTGGAAGCGAGCACAGATACGCAGTATTTT
NA TRBJ2-3 TRBV6-1 NA CASSERTDTQYF TGTGCCAGCTCCGAGCGCACAGATACGCAGTATTTT
few TRBJ2-3 TRBV9 NA CASSAGVRTDTQYF TGTGCCAGCAGCGCAGGGGTGCGGACAGATACGCAGTATTTT
NA TRBJ2-1 TRBV5-4 TRBD2 CASSADLAGVFDEQFF TGTGCCAGCAGCGCCGATCTAGCGGGAGTATTTGATGAGCAGTTCTTC
NA TRBJ2-3 TRBV11-1 NA CASSRGSTDTQYF TGTGCCAGCAGCAGAGGGTCCACAGATACGCAGTATTTT
NA TRBJ2-3 TRBV10-2 TRBD2 CASSETSSGTPDTQYF TGCGCCAGCAGTGAGACATCTAGCGGGACCCCAGATACGCAGTATTTT
NA TRBJ2-1 TRBV1 NA CTSSQTLQGAGDNEQFF TGCACCAGCAGCCAAACACTCCAGGGGGCAGGTGACAATGAGCAGTTCTTC
once TRBJ1-2 TRBV11-1 TRBD1 CASSPADRGLSYTF TGTGCCAGCAGCCCGGCAGACAGGGGGCTGAGCTACACCTTC
NA TRBJ1-1 TRBV5-4 NA CASSFGILGAGEEAFF TGTGCCAGCAGCTTTGGGATTCTTGGGGCAGGCGAAGAAGCTTTCTTT
NA TRBJ2-1 TRBV15 TRBD1 CATSPNRGNEQFF TGTGCCACCAGCCCAAACAGGGGCAATGAGCAGTTCTTC
NA TRBJ2-3 TRBV7-9 TRBD1 CASSHQPITGGQTDTQYF TGTGCCAGCAGCCACCAGCCAATTACAGGGGGACAGACAGATACGCAGTATTTT
NA TRBJ2-1 TRBV5-1 NA CASSLVVGNEQFF TGCGCCAGCAGCTTGGTTGTCGGCAATGAGCAGTTCTTC
once TRBJ1-1 TRBV29-1 NA CSVEDDRNTEAFF TGCAGCGTTGAAGATGACAGGAACACTGAAGCTTTCTTT
NA TRBJ1-5 TRBV28 NA CASRDALTGNQPQHF TGTGCCAGCAGGGACGCATTGACAGGCAATCAGCCCCAGCATTTT
NA TRBJ2-1 TRBV6-5 NA CASGGGWFDEQFF TGTGCCAGCGGCGGGGGCTGGTTCGATGAGCAGTTCTTC